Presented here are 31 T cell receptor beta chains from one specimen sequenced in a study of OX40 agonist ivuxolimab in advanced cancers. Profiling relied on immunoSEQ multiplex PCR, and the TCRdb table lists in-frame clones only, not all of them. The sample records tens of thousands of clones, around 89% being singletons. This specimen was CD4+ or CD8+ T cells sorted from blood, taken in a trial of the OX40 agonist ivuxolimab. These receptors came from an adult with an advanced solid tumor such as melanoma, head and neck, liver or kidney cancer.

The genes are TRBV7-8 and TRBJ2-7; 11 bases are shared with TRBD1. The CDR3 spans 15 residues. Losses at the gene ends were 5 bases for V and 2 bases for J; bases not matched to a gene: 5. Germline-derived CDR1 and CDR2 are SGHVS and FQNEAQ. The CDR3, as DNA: TGTGCCAGCAGCACACCGGGACAGGGGGCCTACGAGCAGTACTTC. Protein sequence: CASSTPGQGAYEQYF.

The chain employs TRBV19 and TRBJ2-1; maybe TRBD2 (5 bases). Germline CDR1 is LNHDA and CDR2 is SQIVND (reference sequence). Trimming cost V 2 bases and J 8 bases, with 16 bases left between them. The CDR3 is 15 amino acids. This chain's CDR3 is CASSITSTALDEQFF. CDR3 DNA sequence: TGTGCCAGTAGTATAACTAGTACCGCGCTGGATGAGCAGTTCTTC.

The CDR3 DNA reads as TGTGCCATCAGTGACCACCGGGACCTTGAAGCTTTCTTT. Translating gives CAISDHRDLEAFF. The J gene is TRBJ1-1, the V gene TRBV10-3; D is possibly TRBD1 (5 bases). The germline V gene encodes CDR1 ENHRY and CDR2 SYGVKD. V was clipped by 3 bases and J by 7 bases, with 12 bases between them. CDR3 length: 13 amino acids.

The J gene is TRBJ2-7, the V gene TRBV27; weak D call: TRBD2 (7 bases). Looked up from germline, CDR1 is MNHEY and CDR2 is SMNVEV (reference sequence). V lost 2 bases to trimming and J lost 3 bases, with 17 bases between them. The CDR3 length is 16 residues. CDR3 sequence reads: CASSLGGGGFGYEQYF. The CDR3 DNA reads TGTGCCAGCAGTTTAGGCGGGGGCGGGTTCGGCTACGAGCAGTACTTC.

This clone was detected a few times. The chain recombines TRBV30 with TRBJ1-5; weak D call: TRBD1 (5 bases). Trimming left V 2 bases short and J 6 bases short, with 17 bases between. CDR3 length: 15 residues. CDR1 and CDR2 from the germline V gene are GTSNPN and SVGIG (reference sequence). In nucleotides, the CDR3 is TGTGCCTGGAGTCTTCCGTGGGGTGGGGGTCAGCCCCAGCATTTT. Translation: CAWSLPWGGGQPQHF.

For the CDR3, the DNA is TGTGCCAGTAAAAACGGACTAGCGGGAGATGAGCAGTTCTTC. Protein: CASKNGLAGDEQFF. The chain employs TRBV27 and TRBJ2-1, with TRBD2 matching 13 bases. Germline CDR1 is MNHEY and CDR2 is SMNVEV (reference sequence). Trimming cost V 9 bases and J 8 bases; bases outside gene matches: 7. The CDR3 has 14 amino acids.

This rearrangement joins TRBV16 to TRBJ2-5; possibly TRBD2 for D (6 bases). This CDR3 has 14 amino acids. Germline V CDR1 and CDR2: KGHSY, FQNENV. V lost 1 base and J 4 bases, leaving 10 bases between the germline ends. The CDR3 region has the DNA TGTGCCAGCAGCCAATGGGGGAGGTCAGAGACCCAGTACTTC. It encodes CASSQWGRSETQYF.

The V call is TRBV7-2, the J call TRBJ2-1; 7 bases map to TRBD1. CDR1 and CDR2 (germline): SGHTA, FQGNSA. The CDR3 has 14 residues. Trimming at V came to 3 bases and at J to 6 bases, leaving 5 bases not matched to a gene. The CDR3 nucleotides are TGTGCCAGCAGCTTGACAGGGTTGGGCAATGAGCAGTTCTTC. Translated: CASSLTGLGNEQFF.

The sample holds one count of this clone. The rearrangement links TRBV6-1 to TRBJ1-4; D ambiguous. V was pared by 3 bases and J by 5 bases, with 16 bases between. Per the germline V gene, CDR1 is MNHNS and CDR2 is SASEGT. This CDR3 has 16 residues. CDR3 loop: CASSEGPETYNEKLFF. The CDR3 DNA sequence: TGTGCCAGCAGTGAGGGCCCGGAGACATACAATGAAAAACTGTTTTTT.

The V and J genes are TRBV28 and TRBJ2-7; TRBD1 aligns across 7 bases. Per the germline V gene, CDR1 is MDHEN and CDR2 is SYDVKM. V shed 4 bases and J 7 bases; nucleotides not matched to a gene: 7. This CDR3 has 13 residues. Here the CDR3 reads CASSYRGLGEQYF. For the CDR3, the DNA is TGTGCCAGCAGTTACAGGGGTTTGGGTGAGCAGTACTTC.

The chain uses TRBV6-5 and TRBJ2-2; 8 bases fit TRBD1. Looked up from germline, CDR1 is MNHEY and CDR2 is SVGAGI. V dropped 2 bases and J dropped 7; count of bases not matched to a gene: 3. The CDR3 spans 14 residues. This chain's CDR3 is CASSYRTGYGELFF. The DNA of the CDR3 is TGTGCCAGCAGTTACCGGACAGGGTACGGGGAGCTGTTTTTT.

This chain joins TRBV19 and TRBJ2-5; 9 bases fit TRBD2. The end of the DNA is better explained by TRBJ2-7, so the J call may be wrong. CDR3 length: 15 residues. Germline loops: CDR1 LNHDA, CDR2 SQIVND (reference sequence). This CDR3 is CASSTRLADSYEQYF. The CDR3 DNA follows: TGTGCCAGTAGTACCCGACTAGCGGATTCCTACGAGCAGTACTTC.

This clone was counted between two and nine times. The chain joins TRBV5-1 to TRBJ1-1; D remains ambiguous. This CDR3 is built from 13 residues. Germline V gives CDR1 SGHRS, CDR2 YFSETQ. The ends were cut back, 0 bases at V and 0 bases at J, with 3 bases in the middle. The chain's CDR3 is CASSLGLNTEAFF. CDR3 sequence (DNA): TGCGCCAGCAGCTTGGGTCTGAACACTGAAGCTTTCTTT.

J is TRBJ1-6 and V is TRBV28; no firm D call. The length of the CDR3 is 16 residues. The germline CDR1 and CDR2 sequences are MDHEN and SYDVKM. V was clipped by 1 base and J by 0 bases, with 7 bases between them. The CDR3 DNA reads TGTGCCAGCAGTTTATTCCTTGACTCCTATAATTCACCCCTCCACTTT. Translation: CASSLFLDSYNSPLHF.

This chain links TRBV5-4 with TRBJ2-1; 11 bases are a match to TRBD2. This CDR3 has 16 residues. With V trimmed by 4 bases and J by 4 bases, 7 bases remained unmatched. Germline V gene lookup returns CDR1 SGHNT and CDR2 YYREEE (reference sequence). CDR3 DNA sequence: TGTGCCAGCAGCACGGAACTAGCGGGAGTTTACAATGAGCAGTTCTTC. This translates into CASSTELAGVYNEQFF.

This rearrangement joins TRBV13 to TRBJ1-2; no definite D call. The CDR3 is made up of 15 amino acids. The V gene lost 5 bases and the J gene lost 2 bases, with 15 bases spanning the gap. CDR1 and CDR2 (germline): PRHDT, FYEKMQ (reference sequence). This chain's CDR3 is CASSTPAGVNYGYTF. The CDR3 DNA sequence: TGTGCCAGCAGCACTCCGGCTGGGGTAAACTATGGCTACACCTTC.

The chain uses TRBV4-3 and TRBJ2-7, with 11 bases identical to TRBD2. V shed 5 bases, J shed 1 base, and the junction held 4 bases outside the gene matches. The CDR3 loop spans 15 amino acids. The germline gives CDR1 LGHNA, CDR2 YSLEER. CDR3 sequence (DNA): TGCGCCAGCAGCATCACTAGCGGGGGTTCCTACGAGCAGTACTTC. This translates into CASSITSGGSYEQYF.

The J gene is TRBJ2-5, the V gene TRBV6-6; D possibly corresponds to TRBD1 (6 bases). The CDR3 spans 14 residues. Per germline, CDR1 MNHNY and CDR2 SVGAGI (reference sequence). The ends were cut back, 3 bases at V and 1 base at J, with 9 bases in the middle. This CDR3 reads CASSYTGIQETQYF. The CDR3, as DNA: TGTGCCAGCAGTTATACAGGGATCCAAGAGACCCAGTACTTC.

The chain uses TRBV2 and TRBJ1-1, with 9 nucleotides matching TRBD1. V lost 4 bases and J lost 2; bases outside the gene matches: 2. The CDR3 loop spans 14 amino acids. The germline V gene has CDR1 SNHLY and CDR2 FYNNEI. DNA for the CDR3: TGTGCCAGCAGTGCGGGACAGGGAAACACTGAAGCTTTCTTT. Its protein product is CASSAGQGNTEAFF.

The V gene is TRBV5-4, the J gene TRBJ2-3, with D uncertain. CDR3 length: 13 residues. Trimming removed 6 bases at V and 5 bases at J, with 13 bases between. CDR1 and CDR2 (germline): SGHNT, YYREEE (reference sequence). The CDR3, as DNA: TGTGCCAGCACCCTTCCTGTACTAGATACGCAGTATTTT. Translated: CASTLPVLDTQYF.

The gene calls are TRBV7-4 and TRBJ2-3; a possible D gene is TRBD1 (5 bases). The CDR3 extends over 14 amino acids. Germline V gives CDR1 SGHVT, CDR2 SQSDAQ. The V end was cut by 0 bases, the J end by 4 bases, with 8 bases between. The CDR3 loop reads CASSLAGAPDTQYF. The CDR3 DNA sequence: TGTGCCAGCAGCTTAGCAGGGGCACCAGATACGCAGTATTTT.

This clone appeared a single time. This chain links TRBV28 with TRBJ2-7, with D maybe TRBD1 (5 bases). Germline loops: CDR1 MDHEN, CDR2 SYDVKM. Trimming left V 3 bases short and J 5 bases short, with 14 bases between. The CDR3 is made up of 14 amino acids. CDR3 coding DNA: TGTGCCAGCAGTTTGGGGCAGGGAATACACGAGCAGTACTTC. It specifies CASSLGQGIHEQYF. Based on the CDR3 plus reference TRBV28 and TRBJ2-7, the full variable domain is DVKVTQSSRYLVKRTGEKVFLECVQDMDHENMFWYRQDPGLGLRLIYFSYDVKMKEKGDIPEGYSVSREKKERFSLILESASTNQTSMYLCASSLGQGIHEQYFGPGTRLTVT.

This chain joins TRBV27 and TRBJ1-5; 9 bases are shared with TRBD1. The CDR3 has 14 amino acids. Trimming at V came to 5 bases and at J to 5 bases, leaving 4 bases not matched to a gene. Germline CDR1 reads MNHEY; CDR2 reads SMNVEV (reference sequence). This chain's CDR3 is CASSPGTGYQPQHF. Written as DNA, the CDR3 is TGTGCCAGCAGTCCCGGGACAGGGTATCAGCCCCAGCATTTT.

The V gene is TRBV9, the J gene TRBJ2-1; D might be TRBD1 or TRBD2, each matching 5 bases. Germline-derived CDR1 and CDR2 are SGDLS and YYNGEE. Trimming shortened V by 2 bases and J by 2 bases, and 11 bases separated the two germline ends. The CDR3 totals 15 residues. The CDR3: CASSVGTGAYNEQFF. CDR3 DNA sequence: TGTGCCAGCAGCGTCGGGACCGGAGCCTACAATGAGCAGTTCTTC.

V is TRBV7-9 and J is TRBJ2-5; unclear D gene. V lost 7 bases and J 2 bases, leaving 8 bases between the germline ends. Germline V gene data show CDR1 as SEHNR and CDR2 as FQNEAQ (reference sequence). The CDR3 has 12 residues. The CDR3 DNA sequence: TGTGCCAGCACCGGGCTTCAAGAGACCCAGTACTTC. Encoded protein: CASTGLQETQYF.

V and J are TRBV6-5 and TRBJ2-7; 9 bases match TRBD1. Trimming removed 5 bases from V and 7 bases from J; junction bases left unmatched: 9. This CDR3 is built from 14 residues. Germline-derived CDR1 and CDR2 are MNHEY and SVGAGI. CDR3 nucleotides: TGTGCCAGCAGTCACCCGGGACAGGGCTTAGAGCAGTACTTC. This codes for CASSHPGQGLEQYF.

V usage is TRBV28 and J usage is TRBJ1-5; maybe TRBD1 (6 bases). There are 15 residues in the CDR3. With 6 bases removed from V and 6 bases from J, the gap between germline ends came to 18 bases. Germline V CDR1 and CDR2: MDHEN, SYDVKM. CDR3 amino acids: CASSPRWGATQPQHF. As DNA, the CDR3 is TGTGCCAGCAGCCCGCGGTGGGGGGCTACTCAGCCCCAGCATTTT. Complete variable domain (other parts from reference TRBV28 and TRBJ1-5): DVKVTQSSRYLVKRTGEKVFLECVQDMDHENMFWYRQDPGLGLRLIYFSYDVKMKEKGDIPEGYSVSREKKERFSLILESASTNQTSMYLCASSPRWGATQPQHFGDGTRLSIL.

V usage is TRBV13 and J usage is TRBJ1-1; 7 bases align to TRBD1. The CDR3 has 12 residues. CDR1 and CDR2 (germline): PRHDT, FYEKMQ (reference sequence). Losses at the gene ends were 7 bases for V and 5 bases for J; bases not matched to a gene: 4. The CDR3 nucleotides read TGTGCCAGCACAGAGACAGGGACTGAAGCTTTCTTT. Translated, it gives CASTETGTEAFF.

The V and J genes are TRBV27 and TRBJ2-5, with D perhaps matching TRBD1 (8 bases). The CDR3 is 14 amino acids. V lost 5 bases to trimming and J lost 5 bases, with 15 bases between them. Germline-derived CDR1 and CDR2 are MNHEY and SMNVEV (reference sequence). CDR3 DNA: TGTGCCAGCAGTCCCGGACAGGGAGGGGAGACCCAGTACTTC. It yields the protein CASSPGQGGETQYF.

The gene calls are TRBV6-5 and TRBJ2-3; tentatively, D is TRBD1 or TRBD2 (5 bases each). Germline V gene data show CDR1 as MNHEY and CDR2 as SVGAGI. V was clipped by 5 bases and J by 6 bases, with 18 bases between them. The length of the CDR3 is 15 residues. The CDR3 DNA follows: TGTGCCAGCAGTGCCGGGACGGTGGCACTTGATACGCAGTATTTT. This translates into CASSAGTVALDTQYF.

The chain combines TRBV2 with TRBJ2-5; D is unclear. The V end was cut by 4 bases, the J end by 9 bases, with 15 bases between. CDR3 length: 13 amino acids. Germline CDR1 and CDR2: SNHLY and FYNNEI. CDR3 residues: CASSALGPRAQYF. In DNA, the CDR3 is TGTGCCAGCAGTGCCTTGGGTCCGCGAGCCCAGTACTTC.